Listed here are 25 T cell receptor beta chains from one sample, sequenced in a study of blood T cell repertoires in COVID-19. Produced via immunoSEQ multiplex PCR; TCRdb's table is partial and in-frame only. The sample has under 150,000 clones; around 77% are singletons. Material: peripheral blood. The receptors were sampled from a man between 45 and 60 years old with active or convalescent COVID-19.

This clone was found many times. The chain combines TRBV5-4 with TRBJ2-7; a possible D gene is TRBD2 (5 bases). Germline V CDR1 and CDR2: SGHNT, YYREEE (reference sequence). The CDR3 is 15 residues long. The V end lost 3 bases, the J end lost 2 bases, and 15 bases lay between the germline ends. The CDR3 DNA reads TGTGCCAGCAGCTCCCTGTTCGGGAATCCCTACGAGCAGTACTTC. Residues: CASSSLFGNPYEQYF.

The V and J genes are TRBV24-1 and TRBJ2-5; D is possibly TRBD1 (6 bases). The CDR3 totals 14 residues. Germline V gives CDR1 KGHDR, CDR2 SFDVKD. Trimming cost V 0 bases and J 5 bases, with 9 bases left between them. The CDR3 nucleotides are TGTGCCACCAGTGATTTGGGGGACATGGAGACCCAGTACTTC. Amino acids: CATSDLGDMETQYF.

The chain employs TRBV6-6 and TRBJ2-5, with D perhaps TRBD1 (5 bases). The germline CDR1 and CDR2 sequences are MNHNY and SVGAGI (reference sequence). V lost 6 bases and J lost 3, with 5 bases in between. The CDR3 is 11 amino acids. CDR3: CASRQEETQYF. The CDR3 DNA reads as TGTGCCAGCAGACAGGAAGAGACCCAGTACTTC.

This clone was detected a few times. The rearrangement joins TRBV28 to TRBJ1-2; possibly TRBD1 for D (6 bases). The CDR3 runs 15 residues. The germline V and J ends were trimmed by 6 bases and 0 bases, with 14 bases remaining between them. Germline V lookup: CDR1 MDHEN, CDR2 SYDVKM. CDR3 nucleotide sequence: TGTGCCAGCAGCCTACAGGGCCTTCCTAACTATGGCTACACCTTC. It translates to CASSLQGLPNYGYTF.

The V gene is TRBV5-6, the J gene TRBJ1-2; 11 nucleotides match TRBD1. Per germline, CDR1 SGHDT and CDR2 YYEEEE. V shed 4 bases, J shed 2 bases, and the junction held 4 bases outside the gene matches. The CDR3 spans 15 residues. In nucleotides, the CDR3 is TGTGCCAGCAGCCAGGGACAGGGGGTGAACTATGGCTACACCTTC. Translated: CASSQGQGVNYGYTF.

The rearrangement links TRBV27 to TRBJ1-4, with D perhaps matching TRBD1 (5 bases). The CDR3 totals 16 residues. The germline V gene encodes CDR1 MNHEY and CDR2 SMNVEV (reference sequence). The V gene lost 2 bases and the J gene lost 8 bases, with 18 bases spanning the gap. CDR3 region: CASSLGGGAPFEKLFF. As DNA, the CDR3 is TGTGCCAGCAGTTTAGGGGGAGGGGCCCCTTTCGAAAAACTGTTTTTT.

This rearrangement joins TRBV19 to TRBJ1-5; D is undetermined. Trimming cost V 2 bases and J 0 bases, with 11 bases left between them. CDR3 size: 16 residues. Germline values: CDR1 LNHDA, CDR2 SQIVND (reference sequence). CDR3: CASSISPGDSNQPQHF. The CDR3 bases are TGTGCCAGTAGTATATCCCCCGGGGATAGCAATCAGCCCCAGCATTTT.

This chain connects TRBV18 to TRBJ2-2, with D tentatively TRBD1 (5 bases). CDR1 and CDR2 from the germline V gene are KGHSH and LQKENI. The CDR3 runs to 16 residues. Trimming pared 6 bases from V and 0 bases from J, leaving 14 bases between. CDR3 in DNA: TGTGCCAGCTCGTCAAAGGACAACGCGAACACCGGGGAGCTGTTTTTT. Translation gives CASSSKDNANTGELFF. The full variable domain, its missing parts supplied by reference TRBV18 and TRBJ2-2, is NAGVMQNPRHLVRRRGQEARLRCSPMKGHSHVYWYRQLPEEGLKFMVYLQKENIIDESGMPKERFSAEFPKEGPSILRIQQVVRGDSAAYFCASSSKDNANTGELFFGEGSRLTVL.

In regard to this clone: A junction end diverges from the germline sequence, so it may reflect a read error. The CDR3 reads CASSLASGGTEAFF. The DNA of the CDR3 is TGTGCCAGCAGCCTAGCTAGCGGGGGCACTGAAGCTTTCTTT. The chain combines TRBV7-9 with TRBJ1-1; perhaps TRBD1 as D (5 bases). The CDR3 totals 14 residues. From germline, CDR1 is SEHNR and CDR2 FQNEAQ (reference sequence).

J is TRBJ1-1 and V is TRBV7-8, with no clear D. The CDR3 consists of 13 residues. The V end was cut by 5 bases, the J end by 1 base, with 8 bases between. Germline CDR1 reads SGHVS; CDR2 reads FQNEAQ. CDR3 DNA sequence: TGTGCCAGCAGCCCTCACAAGAACACTGAAGCTTTCTTT. This gives the protein CASSPHKNTEAFF.

The CDR3: CASSLAGREETQYF. In DNA form, the CDR3 reads TGTGCCAGCAGCTTGGCGGGAAGGGAAGAGACCCAGTACTTC. This chain uses TRBV5-4 with TRBJ2-5; the D gene is possibly TRBD2 (5 bases). From germline, CDR1 is SGHNT and CDR2 YYREEE (reference sequence). CDR3 length: 14 amino acids. V lost 0 bases and J 3 bases, leaving 9 bases between the germline ends.

This clone was counted ten times or more. The rearrangement joins TRBV7-2 to TRBJ2-2, with 7 bases aligning to TRBD2. There are 15 residues in the CDR3. J gave up 6 bases and V 0 bases, and 4 bases lay outside the gene matches. Per germline, CDR1 SGHTA and CDR2 FQGNSA. CDR3: CASSLADAGAGELFF. The CDR3 DNA follows: TGTGCCAGCAGCTTAGCTGACGCGGGAGCCGGGGAGCTGTTTTTT.

The V gene is TRBV1, the J gene TRBJ2-3; the D call of TRBD2 is as the table states it, not checked on the DNA. TRBV1 is labeled a pseudogene. The CDR3 contains 21 residues. The CDR3, as DNA: TGCACCAGCAGCCAAGAGAAAGGGAGGACTAGCGGGAGGACTGCCCCAGATACGCAGTATTTT. Translated, it gives CTSSQEKGRTSGRTAPDTQYF.

The chain joins TRBV29-1 to TRBJ1-2; maybe TRBD1 (5 bases). The V end was cut by 8 bases, the J end by 7 bases, with 17 bases between. The CDR3 sequence is 12 residues long. CDR1 is SQVTM and CDR2 is ANQGSEA in the germline V gene. The DNA for the CDR3 is TGCAGCTCGGGCGAAGGGGAGGCTGGCTACACCTTC. Translation: CSSGEGEAGYTF. Based on the CDR3 plus reference TRBV29-1 and TRBJ1-2, the full variable domain is SAVISQKPSRDICQRGTSLTIQCQVDSQVTMMFWYRQQPGQSLTLIATANQGSEATYESGFVIDKFPISRPNLTFSTLTVSNMSPEDSSIYLCSSGEGEAGYTFGSGTRLTVV.

The rearrangement joins TRBV29-1 to TRBJ2-7; 12 positions match TRBD2. V lost 7 bases, J lost 4 bases, and 5 bases stayed unmatched. This CDR3 is 13 amino acids long. Germline V gene lookup returns CDR1 SQVTM and CDR2 ANQGSEA. This CDR3 is CSATGLAGYEQYF. The CDR3 DNA is TGCAGCGCTACGGGACTAGCGGGTTACGAGCAGTACTTC.

The chain joins TRBV27 to TRBJ2-7; 12 positions agree with TRBD2. J lost 0 bases, V lost 0 bases, and 9 bases had no gene match. This CDR3 comprises 19 residues. Germline values: CDR1 MNHEY, CDR2 SMNVEV (reference sequence). As DNA, the CDR3 is TGTGCCAGCAGTTTATCCGGACTAGCGGGAAGGGGGCGCTCCTACGAGCAGTACTTC. Its translation is CASSLSGLAGRGRSYEQYF.

This sequence joins TRBV18 and TRBJ2-1; the match to TRBD2 covers 7 bases. This CDR3 is 16 amino acids long. With 2 bases clipped from V and 2 bases from J, the junction kept 6 bases outside the gene matches. The V gene's germline CDR1 is KGHSH and CDR2 LQKENI. The CDR3 DNA follows: TGTGCCAGCTCACCAGGGGGGGTAGTCACCTACAATGAGCAGTTCTTC. Residues: CASSPGGVVTYNEQFF.

This clone was seen a handful of times. The chain recombines TRBV18 with TRBJ2-2; no clear D gene. V lost 3 bases to trimming and J lost 1 base, with 6 bases between them. CDR1 is KGHSH, CDR2 LQKENI, per germline. The CDR3 has 14 amino acids. CDR3 sequence: CASSPIQNTGELFF. The CDR3 bases are TGTGCCAGCTCACCGATACAGAACACCGGGGAGCTGTTTTTT.

The rearrangement joins TRBV6-5 to TRBJ2-1; TRBD2 aligns across 7 bases. Trimming took 10 bases from V and 6 from J; bases not matched to a gene: 12. Germline V lookup: CDR1 MNHEY, CDR2 SVGAGI. The CDR3 runs to 14 residues. The CDR3: CATLSGPGGNEQFF. Here the CDR3 DNA reads TGTGCCACCCTTTCGGGACCGGGGGGCAATGAGCAGTTCTTC.

The V gene is TRBV7-3, the J gene TRBJ1-1, with a possible D match to TRBD1 (6 bases). The CDR3 has 15 amino acids. The V gene lost 5 bases and the J gene lost 1 base, with 14 bases spanning the gap. Per the germline V gene, CDR1 is SGHTA and CDR2 is FQGTGA. The CDR3 sequence is CASSRSGGGNTEAFF. As DNA, the CDR3 is TGTGCCAGCAGCCGTTCGGGAGGGGGGAACACTGAAGCTTTCTTT.

This clone has only one observation. This chain connects TRBV5-4 to TRBJ2-3; D may be TRBD2 (5 bases). This CDR3 comprises 14 residues. In germline, CDR1 is SGHNT, CDR2 YYREEE (reference sequence). V was shortened by 0 bases and J by 2 bases, with 7 bases between the two germline ends. The CDR3 protein is CASSLGLFTDTQYF. The CDR3 nucleotides read TGTGCCAGCAGCTTGGGACTATTCACAGATACGCAGTATTTT. Variable domain in full (rest from reference TRBV5-4 and TRBJ2-3): ETGVTQSPTHLIKTRGQQVTLRCSSQSGHNTVSWYQQALGQGPQFIFQYYREEENGRGNFPPRFSGLQFPNYSSELNVNALELDDSALYLCASSLGLFTDTQYFGPGTRLTVL.

The chain uses TRBV5-1 and TRBJ1-4, with 8 nucleotides matching TRBD1. This CDR3 has 15 residues. V was clipped by 4 bases and J by 4 bases; unmatched bases: 6. Germline V gene lookup returns CDR1 SGHRS and CDR2 YFSETQ. CDR3 bases: TGCGCCAGCAGCCCTACGACAGGGGATAATGAAAAACTGTTTTTT. This gives the protein CASSPTTGDNEKLFF.

The chain employs TRBV28 and TRBJ2-2, with D possibly matching TRBD2 (6 bases). CDR1 and CDR2 from the germline V gene are MDHEN and SYDVKM. The CDR3 runs to 13 residues. V lost 1 base, J lost 9 bases, and 9 bases lay in between. Here the CDR3 DNA reads TGTGCCAGCAGTTTATCGGGGGTGAGGGAGCTGTTTTTT. The encoded protein is CASSLSGVRELFF.

V gene TRBV5-1 combines with J gene TRBJ2-5; 9 bases line up with TRBD1. The CDR3 consists of 16 residues. The junction had 8 bases not matched to a gene; V was cut back by 3 bases and J by 2 bases. Germline values: CDR1 SGHRS, CDR2 YFSETQ. CDR3 in amino acids: CASSWGTGRGQETQYF. CDR3 coding DNA: TGCGCCAGCAGCTGGGGGACAGGGAGAGGGCAAGAGACCCAGTACTTC.

This clone was found once. The chain has TRBV15 and TRBJ2-7; D is uncertain. The CDR3 has 14 residues. V lost 7 bases and J 6 bases, leaving 19 bases between the germline ends. Germline-derived CDR1 and CDR2 are LNHNV and YYDKDF (reference sequence). The CDR3 sequence is CATTSPNPGSEQYF. The CDR3 DNA reads as TGTGCCACCACCAGCCCGAATCCGGGTTCCGAGCAGTACTTC.